This T cell receptor beta chain was profiled in a study of cytomegalovirus exposure and HLA in healthy donors. Study-wide results and limits: Three chains linked to CMV were shown in vitro to be specific for CMV antigens.

To note about this clone: No antigen is known for it.

The germline CDR1 and CDR2 sequences are KGHSH and LQKENI. The CDR3 length is 14 residues. The V gene lost 0 bases and the J gene lost 2 bases, with 5 bases spanning the gap. The PCR contained 60 Vbeta and 13 Jbeta primers. Libraries were prepared by immunoSEQ multiplex PCR; TCRdb keeps only in-frame clonotypes and omits some of them. The sample shows some 200,000 clones, around 74% of them seen only once. Material: PBMCs. The chain recombines TRBV18 with TRBJ2-1; D not resolved. The receptor was isolated from a female donor in good health and CMV-seronegative. CDR3 in DNA: TGTGCCAGCTCACCACCTAAAACCTACAATGAGCAGTTCTTC. Its translation is CASSPPKTYNEQFF.